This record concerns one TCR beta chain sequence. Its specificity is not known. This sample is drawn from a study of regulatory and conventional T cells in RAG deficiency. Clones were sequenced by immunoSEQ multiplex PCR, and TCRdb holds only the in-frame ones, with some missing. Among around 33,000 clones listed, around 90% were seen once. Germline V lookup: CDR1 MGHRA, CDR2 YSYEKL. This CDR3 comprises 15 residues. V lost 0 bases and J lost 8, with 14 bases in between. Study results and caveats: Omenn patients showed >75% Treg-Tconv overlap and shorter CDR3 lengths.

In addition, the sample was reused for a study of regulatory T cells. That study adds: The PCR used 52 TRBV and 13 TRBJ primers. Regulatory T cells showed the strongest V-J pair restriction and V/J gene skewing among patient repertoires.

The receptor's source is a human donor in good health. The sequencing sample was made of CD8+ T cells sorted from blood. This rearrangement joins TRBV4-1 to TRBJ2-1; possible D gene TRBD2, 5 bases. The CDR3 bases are TGCGCCAGCAGCCAAGATGGGTTAGCGAGGGATGAGCAGTTCTTC. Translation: CASSQDGLARDEQFF.